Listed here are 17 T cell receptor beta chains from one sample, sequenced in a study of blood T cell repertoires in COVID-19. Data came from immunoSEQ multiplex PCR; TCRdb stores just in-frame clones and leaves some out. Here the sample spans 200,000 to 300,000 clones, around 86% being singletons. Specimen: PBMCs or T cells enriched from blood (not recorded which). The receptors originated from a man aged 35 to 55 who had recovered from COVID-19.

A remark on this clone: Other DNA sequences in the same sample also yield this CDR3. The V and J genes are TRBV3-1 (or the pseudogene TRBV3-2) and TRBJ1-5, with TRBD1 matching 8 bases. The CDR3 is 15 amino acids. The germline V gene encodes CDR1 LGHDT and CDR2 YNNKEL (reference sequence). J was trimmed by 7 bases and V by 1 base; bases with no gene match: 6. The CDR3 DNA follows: TGTGCCAGCAGCCAAGTTCAGGGGGCCGGGCAGCCCCAGCATTTT. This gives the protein CASSQVQGAGQPQHF.

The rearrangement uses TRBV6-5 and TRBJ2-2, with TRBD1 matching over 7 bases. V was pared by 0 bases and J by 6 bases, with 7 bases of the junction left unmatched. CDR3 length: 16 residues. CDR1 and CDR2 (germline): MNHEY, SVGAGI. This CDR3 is CASSYSRDSGAGELFF. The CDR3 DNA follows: TGTGCCAGCAGTTACTCCCGGGACAGTGGGGCCGGGGAGCTGTTTTTT.

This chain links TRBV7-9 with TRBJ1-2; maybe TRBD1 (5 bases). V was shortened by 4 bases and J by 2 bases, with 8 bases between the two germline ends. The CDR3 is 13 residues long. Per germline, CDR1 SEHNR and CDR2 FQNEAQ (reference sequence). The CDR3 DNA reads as TGTGCCAGCAGCTCACAGGCGAACTATGGCTACACCTTC. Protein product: CASSSQANYGYTF.

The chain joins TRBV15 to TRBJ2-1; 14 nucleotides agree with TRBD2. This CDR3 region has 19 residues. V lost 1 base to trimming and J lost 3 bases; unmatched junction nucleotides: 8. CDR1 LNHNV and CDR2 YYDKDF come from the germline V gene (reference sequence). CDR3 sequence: CATSRAGTSGSPFYNEQFF. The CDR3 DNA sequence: TGTGCCACCAGCAGAGCCGGGACTAGCGGGAGTCCCTTCTACAATGAGCAGTTCTTC.

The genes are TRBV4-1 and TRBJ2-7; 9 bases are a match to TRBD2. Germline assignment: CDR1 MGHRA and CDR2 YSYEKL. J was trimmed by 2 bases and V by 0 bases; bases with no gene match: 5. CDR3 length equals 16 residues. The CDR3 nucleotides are TGCGCCAGCAGCCAAGAACTAGCGGGTATCGCCTACGAGCAGTACTTC. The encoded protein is CASSQELAGIAYEQYF.

Here the CDR3 DNA reads TGTGCCAGCAGCCAGGGGGACACTTACTACGAGCAGTACTTC. Its translation: CASSQGDTYYEQYF. The V and J genes are TRBV4-2 and TRBJ2-7, with D possibly TRBD1 on 6 matching bases. The germline V and J ends were trimmed by 3 bases and 3 bases, with 12 bases remaining between them. The CDR3 runs 14 residues. Germline V CDR1 and CDR2: LGHNA, YNFKEQ.

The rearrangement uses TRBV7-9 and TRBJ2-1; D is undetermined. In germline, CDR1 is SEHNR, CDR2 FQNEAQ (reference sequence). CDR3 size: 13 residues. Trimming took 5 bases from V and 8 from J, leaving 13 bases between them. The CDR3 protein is CASSPREVDEQFF. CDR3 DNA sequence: TGTGCCAGCAGCCCCCGCGAGGTCGATGAGCAGTTCTTC.

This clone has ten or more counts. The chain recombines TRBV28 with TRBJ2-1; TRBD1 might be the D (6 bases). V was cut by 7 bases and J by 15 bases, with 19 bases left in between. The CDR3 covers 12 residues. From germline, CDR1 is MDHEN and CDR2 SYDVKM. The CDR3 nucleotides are TGTGCCAGCAACAAACAGGGACACCGCGGGTTCTTC. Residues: CASNKQGHRGFF.

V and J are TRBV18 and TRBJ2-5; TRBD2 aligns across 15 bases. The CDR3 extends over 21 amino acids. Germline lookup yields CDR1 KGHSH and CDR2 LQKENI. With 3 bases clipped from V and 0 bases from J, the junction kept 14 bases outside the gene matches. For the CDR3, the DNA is TGTGCCAGCTCACCGAAACCCGGGACTAGCGGGAGGAGCCCGTACCAAGAGACCCAGTACTTC. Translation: CASSPKPGTSGRSPYQETQYF.

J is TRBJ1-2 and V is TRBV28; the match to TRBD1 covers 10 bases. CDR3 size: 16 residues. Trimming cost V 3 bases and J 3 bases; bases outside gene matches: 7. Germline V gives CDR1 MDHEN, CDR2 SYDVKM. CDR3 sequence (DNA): TGTGCCAGCAGTTTCCTCGGGGACAGGGGTGACTATGGCTACACCTTC. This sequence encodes CASSFLGDRGDYGYTF.

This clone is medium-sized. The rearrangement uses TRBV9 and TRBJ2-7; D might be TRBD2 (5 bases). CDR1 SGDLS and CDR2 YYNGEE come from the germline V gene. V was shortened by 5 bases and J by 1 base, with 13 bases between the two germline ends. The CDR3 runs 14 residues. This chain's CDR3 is CASSPLTGSYEQYF. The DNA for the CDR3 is TGTGCCAGCAGTCCATTGACGGGATCCTACGAGCAGTACTTC.

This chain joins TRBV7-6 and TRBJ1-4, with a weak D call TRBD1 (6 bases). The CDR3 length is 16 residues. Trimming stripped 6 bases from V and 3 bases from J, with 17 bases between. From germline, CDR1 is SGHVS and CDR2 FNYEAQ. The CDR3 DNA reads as TGTGCCAGCAGTCCAAATCCGACAGGTTCTAATGAAAAACTGTTTTTT. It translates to CASSPNPTGSNEKLFF.

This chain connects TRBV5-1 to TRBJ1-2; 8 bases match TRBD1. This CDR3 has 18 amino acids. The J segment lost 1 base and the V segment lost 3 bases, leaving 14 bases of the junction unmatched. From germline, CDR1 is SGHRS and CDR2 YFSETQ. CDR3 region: CASSWPWTGPPLNYGYTF. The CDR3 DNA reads TGCGCCAGCAGCTGGCCGTGGACAGGGCCACCCCTTAACTATGGCTACACCTTC.

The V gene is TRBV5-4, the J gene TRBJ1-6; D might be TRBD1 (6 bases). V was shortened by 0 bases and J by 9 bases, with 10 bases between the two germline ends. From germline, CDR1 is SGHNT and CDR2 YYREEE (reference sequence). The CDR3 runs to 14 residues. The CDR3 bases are TGTGCCAGCAGCTTGGGTGGACAGCTTTCACCCCTCCACTTT. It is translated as CASSLGGQLSPLHF.

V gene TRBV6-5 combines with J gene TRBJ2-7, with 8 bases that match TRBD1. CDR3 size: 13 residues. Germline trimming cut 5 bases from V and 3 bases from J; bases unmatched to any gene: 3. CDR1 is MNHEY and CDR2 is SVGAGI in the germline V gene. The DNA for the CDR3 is TGTGCCAGCAGTCACGGACAGGGCTACGAGCAGTACTTC. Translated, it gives CASSHGQGYEQYF.

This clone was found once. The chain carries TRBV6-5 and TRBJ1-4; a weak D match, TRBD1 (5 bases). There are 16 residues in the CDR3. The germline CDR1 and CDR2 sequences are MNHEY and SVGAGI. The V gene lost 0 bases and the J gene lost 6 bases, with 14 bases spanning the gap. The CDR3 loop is CASSYSRGGGDEKLFF. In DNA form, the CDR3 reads TGTGCCAGCAGTTACTCGAGAGGAGGAGGGGATGAAAAACTGTTTTTT.

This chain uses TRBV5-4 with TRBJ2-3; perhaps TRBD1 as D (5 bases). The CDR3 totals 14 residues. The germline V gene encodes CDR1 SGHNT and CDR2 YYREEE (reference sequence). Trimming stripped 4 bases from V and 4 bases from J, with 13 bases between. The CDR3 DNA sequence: TGTGCCAGCAGCCGCTCCGACAGTGCAGATACGCAGTATTTT. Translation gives CASSRSDSADTQYF. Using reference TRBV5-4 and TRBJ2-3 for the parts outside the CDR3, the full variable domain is ETGVTQSPTHLIKTRGQQVTLRCSSQSGHNTVSWYQQALGQGPQFIFQYYREEENGRGNFPPRFSGLQFPNYSSELNVNALELDDSALYLCASSRSDSADTQYFGPGTRLTVL.